This entry concerns a single TCR beta chain. 13 Jbeta primers and 60 Vbeta primers were used for the PCR. Clones were read by immunoSEQ multiplex PCR, and TCRdb kept only the in-frame ones, dropping some. This table holds some 160,000 clones, around 80% found once. The data derive from a study of cytomegalovirus exposure and HLA in healthy donors. Germline CDR1 SGHNT, CDR2 YYREEE (reference sequence). CDR3 size: 17 residues. V shed 3 bases and J 0 bases; nucleotides not matched to a gene: 11. V is TRBV5-4 and J is TRBJ2-5; 7 bases align to TRBD1. The source is a woman aged 40 to 50 in good health and CMV-seronegative. Sequenced material: PBMCs. As DNA, the CDR3 is TGTGCCAGCAGCTACCCGGGACAGAGTCCGTACCAAGAGACCCAGTACTTC. Its protein product is CASSYPGQSPYQETQYF. Full variable domain (rest looked up from reference TRBV5-4 and TRBJ2-5): ETGVTQSPTHLIKTRGQQVTLRCSSQSGHNTVSWYQQALGQGPQFIFQYYREEENGRGNFPPRFSGLQFPNYSSELNVNALELDDSALYLCASSYPGQSPYQETQYFGPGTRLLVL.